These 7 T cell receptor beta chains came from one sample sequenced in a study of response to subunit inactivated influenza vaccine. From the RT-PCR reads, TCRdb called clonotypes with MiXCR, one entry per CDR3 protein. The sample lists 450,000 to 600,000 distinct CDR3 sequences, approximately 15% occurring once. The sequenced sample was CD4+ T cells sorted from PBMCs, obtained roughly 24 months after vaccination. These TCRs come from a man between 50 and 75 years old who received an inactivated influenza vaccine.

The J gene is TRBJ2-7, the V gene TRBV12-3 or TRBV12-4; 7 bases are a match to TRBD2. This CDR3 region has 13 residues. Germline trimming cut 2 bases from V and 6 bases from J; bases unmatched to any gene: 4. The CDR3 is CASSLSASGEQYF. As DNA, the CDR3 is TGTGCCAGCAGTTTATCCGCTAGCGGCGAGCAGTACTTC.

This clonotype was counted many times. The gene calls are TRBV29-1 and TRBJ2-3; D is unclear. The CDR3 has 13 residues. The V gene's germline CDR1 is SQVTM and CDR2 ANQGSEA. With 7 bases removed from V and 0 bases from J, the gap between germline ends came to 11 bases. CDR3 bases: TGCAGCGCCGGCCGCTTGAGCACAGATACGCAGTATTTT. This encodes CSAGRLSTDTQYF.

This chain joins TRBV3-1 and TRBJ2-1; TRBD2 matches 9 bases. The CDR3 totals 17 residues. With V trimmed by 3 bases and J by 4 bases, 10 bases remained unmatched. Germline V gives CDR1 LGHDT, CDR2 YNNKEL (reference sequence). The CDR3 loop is CASSQRRGGYLYNEQFF. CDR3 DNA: TGTGCCAGCAGCCAGCGGCGGGGGGGCTATTTATACAATGAGCAGTTCTTC.

DNA for the CDR3: TGCAGTGCTAGAGGGCTAGCGGGAGGGCCGGGGGGTCATAATGAGCAGTTCTTC. The encoded protein is CSARGLAGGPGGHNEQFF. This chain links TRBV20-1 with TRBJ2-1, with TRBD2 matching 12 bases. There are 18 residues in the CDR3. J was trimmed by 7 bases and V by 1 base; bases with no gene match: 14. Germline V lookup: CDR1 DFQATT, CDR2 SNEGSKA (reference sequence).

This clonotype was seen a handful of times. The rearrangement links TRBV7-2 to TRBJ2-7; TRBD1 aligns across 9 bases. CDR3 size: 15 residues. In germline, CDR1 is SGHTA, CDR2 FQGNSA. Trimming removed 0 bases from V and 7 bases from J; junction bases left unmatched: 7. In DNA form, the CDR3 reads TGTGCCAGCAGCTTAGCCGGGACAGGGCTAAGTGAGCAGTACTTC. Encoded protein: CASSLAGTGLSEQYF.

CDR3 sequence: CASTRQGHQETQYF. The CDR3 DNA reads as TGTGCCAGCACCCGTCAGGGCCACCAAGAGACCCAGTACTTC. The genes are TRBV6-1 and TRBJ2-5; tentative D call: TRBD1 (5 bases). Trimming removed 7 bases at V and 0 bases at J, with 12 bases between. CDR1 is MNHNS, CDR2 SASEGT, per germline. The CDR3 has 14 residues.

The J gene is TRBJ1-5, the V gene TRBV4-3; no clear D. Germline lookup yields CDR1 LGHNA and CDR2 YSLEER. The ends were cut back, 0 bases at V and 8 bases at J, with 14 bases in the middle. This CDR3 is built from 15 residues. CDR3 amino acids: CASSQEMGGSKPQHF. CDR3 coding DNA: TGCGCCAGCAGCCAAGAGATGGGCGGGTCGAAGCCCCAGCATTTT.